This TCR beta chain was recovered during a study of blood T cell repertoires in COVID-19. Study-level information: COVID-19 samples from acute and convalescent phases originated in the United States, Italy and Spain.

As originally analysed: Estimation of nucleated cell counts was performed using reference gene primer amplification. Clones were sequenced by immunoSEQ multiplex PCR, and TCRdb holds only the in-frame ones, with some missing. V, J and clone size are those of that table, while D and trimming were read from the DNA. The sample includes approximately 150,000 clones, nearly 85% of them seen just once. Cohort assignment relied on participant-reported clinical history. CDR1 and CDR2 from the germline V gene are MNHEY and SVGAGI. The CDR3 runs 14 residues. Between the trimmed V and J ends, which lost 10 bases and 0 bases, there was a span of 15 bases. This clone has only one observation.

Sequencing was performed on PBMCs or T cells enriched from blood (not recorded which). The gene calls are TRBV6-5 and TRBJ1-1, with D possibly matching TRBD1 (5 bases). The clonotype was recovered from a man in his forties or fifties in a cohort exposed to, infected with or recovered from COVID-19 (not recorded which). The CDR3 protein is CATRPGIVNTEAFF. CDR3 coding DNA: TGTGCCACTAGACCAGGGATAGTGAACACTGAAGCTTTCTTT.